The rows below give T cell receptor beta chains drawn from one sample of a study of PD-1 blockade in mismatch repair-deficient tumors. Method: immunoSEQ multiplex PCR; TCRdb's copy keeps in-frame clones and lacks some. Among some 21,000 clones, around 80% were seen once, and the ten largest hold less than 1.5%. The material was PBMCs, obtained 52 weeks after starting pembrolizumab. The source is an adult with mismatch repair-deficient cancer. Each CDR3 is given with its conserved first and last residue. A D gene is named only where the DNA matches it firmly. The size field is filled for only some rows; it gives once, few, many or a size class.

D	V	size	J	DNA	CDR3
-	TRBV15	-	TRBJ2-1	TGTGCCACCAGCAGAGAATATAAGCGTAAGTCCTCCTACAATGAGCAGTTCTTC	CATSREYKRKSSYNEQFF
-	TRBV7-9	-	TRBJ2-2	TGTGCCAGCAGCTTAGTAGAGACAGTTACCGGGGAGCTGTTTTTT	CASSLVETVTGELFF
-	TRBV4-1	few	TRBJ2-7	TGCGCCAGCAGCCAAGGAGACGAGCAGTACTTC	CASSQGDEQYF
-	TRBV19	-	TRBJ2-1	TGTGCCAGTAGTATAGAGTGGCTAGGGACTAATGAGCAGTTCTTC	CASSIEWLGTNEQFF
-	TRBV6-6	-	TRBJ1-1	TGTGCCAGCAGCCAAGACAGCCACACTGAAGCTTTCTTT	CASSQDSHTEAFF
-	TRBV14	-	TRBJ1-2	TGTGCCAGCAGCTTAAGACTCACACTCTATGGCTACACCTTC	CASSLRLTLYGYTF
TRBD2	TRBV28	once	TRBJ2-7	TGTGCCAGCAGTTCAATGCCCCGACTAGCGGGAGGGGACTACGAGCAGTACTTC	CASSSMPRLAGGDYEQYF
TRBD1	TRBV19	-	TRBJ2-1	TGTGCCAGCCGGCCGGGACAGGGCCTCCATGAGCAGTTCTTC	CASRPGQGLHEQFF
-	TRBV7-2	-	TRBJ2-1	TGTGCCAGCAGCTTAGCGGGAGTTTACAATGAGCAGTTCTTC	CASSLAGVYNEQFF
TRBD1	TRBV28	few	TRBJ2-7	TGTGCCAGCAGTTTACCGACAGGGTATAGAACCTACGAGCAGTACTTC	CASSLPTGYRTYEQYF
-	TRBV13	few	TRBJ1-5	TGTGCCAGCAGCCTGAGGATTGGCAATCAGCCCCAGCATTTT	CASSLRIGNQPQHF
-	TRBV9	-	TRBJ2-1	TGTGCCAGCAGCGGGTCAGCGGGTACCAATGAGCAGTTCTTC	CASSGSAGTNEQFF
TRBD1	TRBV5-5	-	TRBJ2-7	TGTGCCAGCAGCTTAACTTTAGGACAGGTTGGAGACTACGAGCAGTACTTC	CASSLTLGQVGDYEQYF
-	TRBV6-5	-	TRBJ1-2	TGTGCCAGCAGTTACCACAGGCCCAGCTATGGCTACACCTTC	CASSYHRPSYGYTF
-	TRBV27	once	TRBJ2-5	TGTGCCAGCAGTCGGGGCGGGGTGCCCTCGGAGACCCAGTACTTC	CASSRGGVPSETQYF
TRBD1	TRBV6-4	-	TRBJ2-3	TGTGCCAGCAGTTTACAGGGGAACACAGATACGCAGTATTTT	CASSLQGNTDTQYF
-	TRBV7-6	-	TRBJ2-2	TGTGCCAGCAGCTTAGTACAGGCGAACACCGGGGAGCTGTTTTTT	CASSLVQANTGELFF
TRBD2	TRBV5-1	-	TRBJ2-2	TGCGCCAGCAGCCCTAGACTAGCGGAGAACACCGGGGAGCTGTTTTTT	CASSPRLAENTGELFF
TRBD2	TRBV5-5	-	TRBJ2-7	TGTGCCAGCAGCTTAGGACTAGCGGGAACCTACGAGCAGTACTTC	CASSLGLAGTYEQYF
-	TRBV28	-	TRBJ2-1	TGTGCCAGCAGTCCGACCAATCGACTAGTTTCGAGGACTTACAATGAGCAGTTCTTC	CASSPTNRLVSRTYNEQFF
-	TRBV9	-	TRBJ1-6	TGTGCCAGCAGCCCCATGGGGGGGTATAATTCACCCCTCCACTTT	CASSPMGGYNSPLHF
TRBD2	TRBV2	once	TRBJ2-1	TGTGCCAGCAGTCCCATCTCAAGCGGGGGGGAGCAGTTCTTC	CASSPISSGGEQFF
-	TRBV4-1	-	TRBJ2-1	TGCGCCAGCAGCCAAACCTTCGAGGGTTTTAGCTCCTACAATGAGCAGTTCTTC	CASSQTFEGFSSYNEQFF
-	TRBV7-6	once	TRBJ2-1	TGTGCCAGCAGCCCCCTGGCTGGAGACCCCTCCTACAATGAGCAGTTCTTC	CASSPLAGDPSYNEQFF
-	TRBV6-1	-	TRBJ1-3	TGTGCCAGCAGTGAGAACTCGGCAGGGACTGGAAACACCATATATTTT	CASSENSAGTGNTIYF
TRBD2	TRBV2	-	TRBJ2-2	TGTGCCAGCAGGGGGTCTAGCGGGAATCTGGGGGAGCTGTTTTTT	CASRGSSGNLGELFF
-	TRBV4-1	-	TRBJ2-5	TGCGCCAGCAGCCACTTTAGCGCCCAAGAGACCCAGTACTTC	CASSHFSAQETQYF
TRBD1	TRBV5-1	-	TRBJ1-6	TGCGCCAGCAGTCAACAGGGGAGTTCACCCCTCCACTTT	CASSQQGSSPLHF
TRBD2	TRBV5-1	-	TRBJ2-7	TGCGCCAGCTCCTTAGGGACTAGCGGAATATGGGAGCAGTACTTC	CASSLGTSGIWEQYF
-	TRBV5-1	few	TRBJ2-7	TGCGCCAGCAGGAAGGGGGAAAATAACGAGCAGTACTTC	CASRKGENNEQYF